The 23 T cell receptor beta chains below were found in one sample sequenced in a study of blood T cell repertoires in COVID-19. Libraries were prepared by immunoSEQ multiplex PCR; TCRdb keeps only in-frame clonotypes and omits some of them. The data contain hundreds of thousands of clones, approximately 82% of them seen just once; the ten biggest clones take up approximately 1.9%. Specimen: peripheral blood. These receptors were collected from a woman of 80 years or more with acute or convalescent COVID-19.

V and J are TRBV11-1 and TRBJ1-3; D not certain. Trimming removed 0 bases at V and 0 bases at J, with 12 bases between. The CDR3 spans 17 residues. Germline V gene sequence: CDR1 SGHAT, CDR2 FQDESV (reference sequence). CDR3 protein: CASSLAAVEGSGNTIYF. The CDR3 nucleotides are TGTGCCAGCAGCTTAGCCGCCGTTGAGGGCTCTGGAAACACCATATATTTT.

This chain links TRBV18 with TRBJ1-2, with D uncertain. This CDR3 is 13 amino acids long. The germline V gene encodes CDR1 KGHSH and CDR2 LQKENI. Deletions cut 3 bases from V and 0 bases from J, with 5 bases between. The CDR3 nucleotides are TGTGCCAGCTCACCCGCAGCTAACTATGGCTACACCTTC. This gives the protein CASSPAANYGYTF.

The V call is TRBV6-2 or TRBV6-3, the J call TRBJ2-7, with unresolved D. Germline V lookup: CDR1 MNHEY, CDR2 SVGEGT. Trimming took 4 bases from V and 0 from J, leaving 7 bases between them. This CDR3 contains 13 residues. The CDR3 DNA sequence: TGTGCCAGCAGTTCCAGCGTCTCCTACGAGCAGTACTTC. This encodes CASSSSVSYEQYF.

The chain has TRBV19 and TRBJ2-2; 8 bases agree with TRBD1. The germline gives CDR1 LNHDA, CDR2 SQIVND (reference sequence). CDR3 length: 15 residues. V shed 5 bases and J 4 bases; nucleotides not matched to a gene: 6. The chain's CDR3 is CASSHRGARTGELFF. In nucleotides, the CDR3 is TGTGCCAGTAGTCACAGGGGGGCACGCACCGGGGAGCTGTTTTTT.

Only one count was recorded for this clone. The DNA of the CDR3 is TGTGCCAGCAGTCCCACCCGAGGGACAGGGGATAACAATGAGCAGTTCTTC. Its protein product is CASSPTRGTGDNNEQFF. The chain carries TRBV7-9 and TRBJ2-1; 10 nucleotides line up with TRBD1. Trimming removed 6 bases from V and 5 bases from J; junction bases left unmatched: 13. The germline gives CDR1 SEHNR, CDR2 FQNEAQ (reference sequence). This CDR3 spans 17 amino acids.

The chain combines TRBV7-2 with TRBJ2-1; 8 nucleotides align to TRBD1. CDR1 SGHTA and CDR2 FQGNSA come from the germline V gene. The length of the CDR3 is 16 residues. Trimming removed 5 bases from V and 4 bases from J; junction bases left unmatched: 10. The CDR3 reads CASSPGGSRAYNEQFF. DNA for the CDR3: TGTGCCAGCAGCCCAGGGGGCTCCAGGGCTTACAATGAGCAGTTCTTC. The entire variable domain, with the rest obtained from reference TRBV7-2 and TRBJ2-1, is as follows: GAGVSQSPSNKVTEKGKDVELRCDPISGHTALYWYRQSLGQGLEFLIYFQGNSAPDKSGLPSDRFSAERTGGSVSTLTIQRTQQEDSAVYLCASSPGGSRAYNEQFFGPGTRLTVL.

V usage is TRBV3-1 (or the pseudogene TRBV3-2) and J usage is TRBJ1-1; D remains unclear. V was pared by 0 bases and J by 5 bases, with 7 bases between. CDR3 length: 13 residues. Germline V gene lookup returns CDR1 LGHDT and CDR2 YNNKEL (reference sequence). The CDR3 bases are TGTGCCAGCAGCCAAGAGGGAGGGACTGAAGCTTTCTTT. Residues: CASSQEGGTEAFF.

This chain connects TRBV18 to TRBJ2-1, with TRBD2 matching 13 bases. Germline loops: CDR1 KGHSH, CDR2 LQKENI. Unmatched junction bases numbered 2, after V lost 3 bases and J lost 6 bases. This CDR3 region has 15 residues. Written as DNA, the CDR3 is TGTGCCAGCTCACCCAGGACTAGCGGGAGCAATGAGCAGTTCTTC. It is translated as CASSPRTSGSNEQFF.

The chain recombines TRBV29-1 with TRBJ2-7; 7 nucleotides align to TRBD1. Germline values: CDR1 SQVTM, CDR2 ANQGSEA. With 6 bases clipped from V and 0 bases from J, the junction kept 2 bases outside the gene matches. The CDR3 sequence is 12 residues long. The CDR3 protein is CSVRTGSYEQYF. In nucleotides, the CDR3 is TGCAGCGTCCGGACAGGCTCCTACGAGCAGTACTTC.

The CDR3 sequence: CASSQGQANTGELFF. The CDR3 DNA reads TGCGCCAGCAGCCAGGGACAGGCGAACACCGGGGAGCTGTTTTTT. V usage is TRBV4-1 and J usage is TRBJ2-2; the match to TRBD1 covers 8 bases. CDR1 is MGHRA and CDR2 is YSYEKL in the germline V gene. After removal of 3 bases from V and 0 bases from J, the junction contained 0 bases not matched to a gene. This CDR3 region has 15 residues.

This chain connects TRBV9 to TRBJ1-3; D ambiguous. Trimming shortened V by 0 bases and J by 0 bases, and 10 bases separated the two germline ends. Germline V CDR1 and CDR2: SGDLS, YYNGEE. This CDR3 has 16 residues. The CDR3 sequence: CASSVAVGLSGNTIYF. The CDR3 bases are TGTGCCAGCAGCGTAGCGGTTGGACTCTCTGGAAACACCATATATTTT.

This clone was seen more than once but under ten times. The V call is TRBV7-3, the J call TRBJ1-2, with 9 positions matching TRBD1. The germline CDR1 and CDR2 sequences are SGHTA and FQGTGA. This CDR3 region has 23 residues. V shed 1 base, J shed 0 bases, and the junction held 24 bases outside the gene matches. The CDR3 DNA follows: TGTGCCAGCAGCTTAATTTGGGGGGACAGGGCGTGTGATGCATCCAAAGCTAACTATGGCTACACCTTC. This translates into CASSLIWGDRACDASKANYGYTF.

This clone has a handful of counts. The chain is built from TRBV6-2 or TRBV6-3 and TRBJ2-1; TRBD2 aligns across 13 bases. The ends lost 6 bases at V and 9 bases at J; junction bases unmatched: 11. Germline lookup yields CDR1 MNHEY and CDR2 SVGEGT. The length of the CDR3 is 16 residues. The CDR3 is CASSRTSGGAIIEQFF. CDR3 sequence (DNA): TGTGCCAGCAGCCGAACTAGCGGGGGGGCCATCATTGAGCAGTTCTTC.

This sequence joins TRBV6-5 and TRBJ1-4; no reliable D call. This CDR3 is built from 15 residues. The V gene lost 6 bases and the J gene lost 6 bases, with 17 bases spanning the gap. Germline V gene sequence: CDR1 MNHEY, CDR2 SVGAGI. Written as DNA, the CDR3 is TGTGCCAGCAGCGCGCACGGGGTGATTTATGAAAAACTGTTTTTT. Translating it yields CASSAHGVIYEKLFF.

The V gene is TRBV30, the J gene TRBJ1-2, with TRBD1 as a possible D gene (5 bases). CDR3 size: 15 residues. The germline gives CDR1 GTSNPN, CDR2 SVGIG (reference sequence). V was trimmed by 1 base and J by 0 bases, leaving 12 bases between them. CDR3 sequence (DNA): TGTGCCTGGAGTGAATTCGGAGGGGCTAACTATGGCTACACCTTC. This sequence encodes CAWSEFGGANYGYTF.

The chain is built from TRBV28 and TRBJ1-3; no clear D gene. There are 15 residues in the CDR3. With 6 bases removed from V and 4 bases from J, the gap between germline ends came to 16 bases. CDR1 and CDR2 from the germline V gene are MDHEN and SYDVKM. CDR3 DNA sequence: TGTGCCAGCAGCTTGACTGGAAACCTCGGAAACACCATATATTTT. It specifies CASSLTGNLGNTIYF.

The chain carries TRBV28 and TRBJ1-4; no reliable D call. V lost 4 bases, J lost 8 bases, and 14 bases lay in between. The CDR3 consists of 14 residues. The germline CDR1 and CDR2 sequences are MDHEN and SYDVKM. CDR3: CASSSWRWSEKLFF. The CDR3 DNA reads as TGTGCCAGCAGTTCCTGGAGGTGGAGCGAAAAACTGTTTTTT.

This clone was detected once. The V call is TRBV12-2, the J call TRBJ1-2; no DNA check was done on the table's D call, TRBD1. TRBV12-2 is a listed pseudogene. This CDR3 is built from 16 residues. This CDR3 reads CASRPRHRGCGYGYTF. DNA of the CDR3: TGTGCAAGTCGCCCAAGACACAGGGGTTGCGGATATGGCTACACCTTC.

The DNA of the CDR3 is TGTGCCACCAGTGATGCCCCGGGACAGGGTAGCAACTCTGGGGCCAACGTCCTGACTTTC. Translated, it gives CATSDAPGQGSNSGANVLTF. The V gene is TRBV24-1, the J gene TRBJ2-6; 9 bases match TRBD1. CDR3 length equals 20 residues. CDR1 and CDR2 (germline): KGHDR, SFDVKD. V gave up 3 bases and J gave up 0 bases; unmatched junction bases: 11.

This clone was detected only once. The CDR3 DNA reads TGTGCCAGCAGGTGGACAGGGGAGGACCAGCCCCAGCATTTT. Amino acids: CASRWTGEDQPQHF. The V call is TRBV2, the J call TRBJ1-5; 9 nucleotides match TRBD1. Losses at the gene ends were 6 bases for V and 7 bases for J; bases not matched to a gene: 7. The CDR3 is made up of 14 amino acids. Germline V gene lookup returns CDR1 SNHLY and CDR2 FYNNEI.

The V call is TRBV30, the J call TRBJ1-3; 10 bases align to TRBD1. V lost 5 bases to trimming and J lost 5 bases; unmatched junction nucleotides: 0. The CDR3 contains 12 residues. CDR1 and CDR2 (germline): GTSNPN, SVGIG (reference sequence). The CDR3 loop reads CAWDRGRNTIYF. For the CDR3, the DNA is TGTGCCTGGGACAGGGGGCGAAACACCATATATTTT.

This chain links TRBV9 with TRBJ2-2; 9 bases map to TRBD2. J lost 7 bases, V lost 4 bases, and 17 bases had no gene match. This CDR3 spans 18 amino acids. Per the germline V gene, CDR1 is SGDLS and CDR2 is YYNGEE. CDR3 loop: CASSPEVDGAGGIGELFF. In DNA form, the CDR3 reads TGTGCCAGCAGCCCAGAGGTTGATGGAGCGGGGGGCATCGGGGAGCTGTTTTTT.

The chain combines TRBV6-6 with TRBJ2-7; TRBD1 might be the D (6 bases). Trimming left V 7 bases short and J 5 bases short, with 12 bases between. Germline V gene data show CDR1 as MNHNY and CDR2 as SVGAGI (reference sequence). The CDR3 runs 12 residues. The CDR3 here is CASTQGGHEQYF. CDR3 in DNA: TGTGCCAGCACACAAGGGGGTCACGAGCAGTACTTC.